Each of the 22 T cell receptor beta chains below was sequenced from the same sample in a study of OX40 agonist ivuxolimab in advanced cancers. TCRdb's table, derived via immunoSEQ multiplex PCR, lists solely in-frame clones and lacks some. This sample yields about 98,000 clones, of which approximately 86% are seen a single time; 0.75% to 0.95% belongs to the top ten. This specimen consisted of CD4+ or CD8+ T cells sorted from blood, obtained in a trial of the OX40 agonist ivuxolimab. These receptors came from an adult with an advanced solid tumor such as melanoma, head and neck, liver or kidney cancer.

This clone was seen a single time. V usage is TRBV11-3 and J usage is TRBJ2-2; a weak D match, TRBD2 (6 bases). Germline CDR1 and CDR2: SGHNT and YENEEA. The CDR3 loop spans 17 amino acids. V was cut by 1 base and J by 0 bases, with 12 bases left in between. CDR3 DNA sequence: TGTGCCAGCAGCTTAGGGAGGACTATTTCGAACACCGGGGAGCTGTTTTTT. Protein: CASSLGRTISNTGELFF.

V and J are TRBV2 and TRBJ2-5; TRBD1 might be the D (5 bases). The CDR3 is 14 residues long. V was clipped by 3 bases and J by 5 bases, with 13 bases between them. Germline assignment: CDR1 SNHLY and CDR2 FYNNEI. CDR3 coding DNA: TGTGCCAGCAGTGAGGGCAGGGCAGGGGAGACCCAGTACTTC. This translates into CASSEGRAGETQYF.

The chain couples TRBV28 to TRBJ2-1, with D perhaps matching TRBD1 (5 bases). CDR1 and CDR2 from the germline V gene are MDHEN and SYDVKM. The CDR3 consists of 14 residues. The V end was cut by 3 bases, the J end by 4 bases, with 10 bases between. CDR3 protein: CASSFFHRYNEQFF. The CDR3 bases are TGTGCCAGCAGTTTTTTTCACAGGTACAATGAGCAGTTCTTC.

V usage is TRBV19 and J usage is TRBJ2-1, with 8 bases identical to TRBD1. The CDR3 totals 14 residues. Germline assignment: CDR1 LNHDA and CDR2 SQIVND (reference sequence). V was pared by 3 bases and J by 6 bases, with 4 bases of the junction left unmatched. The CDR3 nucleotides are TGTGCCAGTAGTATTATTACAGGGGGCAATGAGCAGTTCTTC. Translated: CASSIITGGNEQFF.

The rearrangement joins TRBV19 to TRBJ2-1; 7 bases are a match to TRBD2. In germline, CDR1 is LNHDA, CDR2 SQIVND (reference sequence). The CDR3 covers 15 residues. V lost 5 bases to trimming and J lost 4 bases; unmatched junction nucleotides: 8. DNA for the CDR3: TGTGCCAGTAGTCAGTCTAGCGGACCTTACAATGAGCAGTTCTTC. Translation: CASSQSSGPYNEQFF.

The chain is built from TRBV6-5 and TRBJ1-2, with D hard to call. The germline CDR1 and CDR2 sequences are MNHEY and SVGAGI. The CDR3 totals 13 residues. Trimming took off 2 bases at V and 1 base at J, with 5 bases between the two ends. The CDR3 nucleotides read TGTGCCAGCAGTTACAGAGTTAACTATGGCTACACCTTC. Its translation is CASSYRVNYGYTF.

The rearrangement uses TRBV7-2 and TRBJ2-2; D is ambiguous. The ends were cut back, 5 bases at V and 5 bases at J, with 12 bases in the middle. CDR3 length: 14 residues. Germline CDR1 reads SGHTA; CDR2 reads FQGNSA. Written as DNA, the CDR3 is TGTGCCAGCAGCCCTCAACGGGTTACCGGGGAGCTGTTTTTT. It specifies CASSPQRVTGELFF.

The genes are TRBV18 and TRBJ2-1, with D uncertain. The CDR3 length is 13 residues. Germline-derived CDR1 and CDR2 are KGHSH and LQKENI. V lost 0 bases to trimming and J lost 7 bases, with 7 bases between them. The CDR3 bases are TGTGCCAGCTCACCACCGGTGGTGAATGAGCAGTTCTTC. This codes for CASSPPVVNEQFF.

The V gene is TRBV4-1, the J gene TRBJ1-3; TRBD1 might be the D (6 bases). The CDR3 runs to 17 residues. Germline values: CDR1 MGHRA, CDR2 YSYEKL. Trimming shortened V by 3 bases and J by 1 base, and 16 bases separated the two germline ends. For the CDR3, the DNA is TGCGCCAGCAGCCATGAACCTTTCACAGGGTCTGGAAACACCATATATTTT. As protein: CASSHEPFTGSGNTIYF.

This clone has just a few counts. The genes are TRBV7-8 and TRBJ2-7, with D possibly TRBD2 on 6 matching bases. V was trimmed by 5 bases and J by 4 bases, leaving 18 bases between them. The CDR3 is 15 amino acids. The germline gives CDR1 SGHVS, CDR2 FQNEAQ. CDR3 in DNA: TGTGCCAGCAGCCCTGGTCGACTAGGGACTTACGAGCAGTACTTC. This translates into CASSPGRLGTYEQYF.

This chain uses TRBV7-2 with TRBJ2-5; a weak D match, TRBD2 (5 bases). The germline V and J ends were trimmed by 6 bases and 3 bases, with 23 bases remaining between them. In germline, CDR1 is SGHTA, CDR2 FQGNSA. The CDR3 is 17 residues long. The CDR3 DNA sequence: TGTGCCAGCAGAGACCCCCAAGCGGCCTTTTCAAAAGAGACCCAGTACTTC. It is translated as CASRDPQAAFSKETQYF.

The chain carries TRBV5-1 and TRBJ2-5, with D perhaps TRBD2 (6 bases). The CDR3 is 14 residues long. Germline loops: CDR1 SGHRS, CDR2 YFSETQ. With 4 bases removed from V and 4 bases from J, the gap between germline ends came to 14 bases. CDR3 nucleotides: TGCGCCAGCAGCCAGACTCTAGCGCCAGAGACCCAGTACTTC. It translates to CASSQTLAPETQYF.

V and J are TRBV11-2 and TRBJ1-2; no firm D call. CDR1 and CDR2 from the germline V gene are SGHAT and FQNNGV. CDR3 length: 13 amino acids. V shed 1 base and J shed 2 bases, with 5 bases lying between them. The CDR3 spells CASSLGSNYGYTF. The CDR3 region has the DNA TGTGCCAGCAGCTTAGGATCGAACTATGGCTACACCTTC.

V and J are TRBV9 and TRBJ2-1; 13 bases agree with TRBD2. The trim removed 0 bases at V and 12 bases at J, leaving 12 bases unmatched. CDR1 is SGDLS and CDR2 is YYNGEE in the germline V gene. This CDR3 has 17 amino acids. CDR3 DNA sequence: TGTGCCAGCAGCGTAGCTGGCCAACTAGCGGGAGGGCCCGGGCAGTTCTTC. This translates into CASSVAGQLAGGPGQFF.

The chain joins TRBV6-5 to TRBJ1-2; D is perhaps TRBD1 (6 bases). Trimming cost V 2 bases and J 9 bases, with 10 bases left between them. The CDR3 length is 12 residues. Germline V gene sequence: CDR1 MNHEY, CDR2 SVGAGI. CDR3 bases: TGTGCCAGCAGTTACGGGGACACTAGCTACACCTTC. It yields the protein CASSYGDTSYTF.

This clone has more than one count but fewer than ten. This chain links TRBV6-5 with TRBJ2-7; 8 bases line up with TRBD1. Germline CDR1 and CDR2: MNHEY and SVGAGI. The CDR3 extends over 15 amino acids. Unmatched junction bases numbered 8, after V lost 5 bases and J lost 2 bases. The DNA for the CDR3 is TGTGCCAGCAGTCAAGGACAGGGATCCCCCTACGAGCAGTACTTC. It translates to CASSQGQGSPYEQYF.

V is TRBV4-3 and J is TRBJ2-1; 7 nucleotides line up with TRBD2. CDR3 length: 15 residues. The germline CDR1 and CDR2 sequences are LGHNA and YSLEER. V was clipped by 0 bases and J by 6 bases; unmatched bases: 5. CDR3: CASSQELRESNEQFF. CDR3 nucleotide sequence: TGCGCCAGCAGCCAAGAGTTGCGGGAGAGCAATGAGCAGTTCTTC.

The rearrangement joins TRBV7-2 to TRBJ2-3, with 9 bases fitting TRBD2. This CDR3 spans 13 amino acids. Per the germline V gene, CDR1 is SGHTA and CDR2 is FQGNSA. The ends lost 5 bases at V and 5 bases at J; junction bases unmatched: 2. The CDR3 sequence is CASSMTSGDTQYF. The CDR3 region has the DNA TGTGCCAGCAGCATGACTAGCGGAGATACGCAGTATTTT.

The chain combines TRBV5-4 with TRBJ2-2, with 7 bases lining up with TRBD2. CDR1 SGHNT and CDR2 YYREEE come from the germline V gene (reference sequence). The trim removed 4 bases at V and 4 bases at J, leaving 7 bases unmatched. The CDR3 is 15 amino acids. For the CDR3, the DNA is TGTGCCAGCAGCCCCGGCGGGAGTGGCACCGGGGAGCTGTTTTTT. It translates to CASSPGGSGTGELFF.

This clone is a singleton in its sample. The V and J genes are TRBV28 and TRBJ2-7; D is possibly TRBD2 (6 bases). Germline V gene sequence: CDR1 MDHEN, CDR2 SYDVKM. The CDR3 is made up of 16 amino acids. The V end lost 7 bases, the J end lost 1 base, and 20 bases lay between the germline ends. CDR3 protein: CASKALLRRVSYEQYF. The CDR3 DNA reads TGTGCCAGCAAAGCCCTTCTCCGGAGGGTTTCCTACGAGCAGTACTTC. Variable domain in full (rest from reference TRBV28 and TRBJ2-7): DVKVTQSSRYLVKRTGEKVFLECVQDMDHENMFWYRQDPGLGLRLIYFSYDVKMKEKGDIPEGYSVSREKKERFSLILESASTNQTSMYLCASKALLRRVSYEQYFGPGTRLTVT.

This chain joins TRBV19 and TRBJ1-2; D unclear. CDR1 and CDR2 (germline): LNHDA, SQIVND (reference sequence). The germline V and J ends were trimmed by 7 bases and 5 bases, with 17 bases remaining between them. CDR3 length: 14 residues. The CDR3 bases are TGTGCCAGTAAACCAGACACGAGTAGTTATGGCTACACCTTC. Its translation: CASKPDTSSYGYTF.

The genes are TRBV2 and TRBJ2-7; TRBD1 or TRBD2 may be the D gene (7 bases each). CDR1 is SNHLY, CDR2 FYNNEI, per germline. Trimming shortened V by 10 bases and J by 2 bases, and 12 bases separated the two germline ends. The CDR3 contains 12 residues. The CDR3: CATGGGPYEQYF. DNA of the CDR3: TGTGCCACAGGGGGGGGTCCCTACGAGCAGTACTTC.